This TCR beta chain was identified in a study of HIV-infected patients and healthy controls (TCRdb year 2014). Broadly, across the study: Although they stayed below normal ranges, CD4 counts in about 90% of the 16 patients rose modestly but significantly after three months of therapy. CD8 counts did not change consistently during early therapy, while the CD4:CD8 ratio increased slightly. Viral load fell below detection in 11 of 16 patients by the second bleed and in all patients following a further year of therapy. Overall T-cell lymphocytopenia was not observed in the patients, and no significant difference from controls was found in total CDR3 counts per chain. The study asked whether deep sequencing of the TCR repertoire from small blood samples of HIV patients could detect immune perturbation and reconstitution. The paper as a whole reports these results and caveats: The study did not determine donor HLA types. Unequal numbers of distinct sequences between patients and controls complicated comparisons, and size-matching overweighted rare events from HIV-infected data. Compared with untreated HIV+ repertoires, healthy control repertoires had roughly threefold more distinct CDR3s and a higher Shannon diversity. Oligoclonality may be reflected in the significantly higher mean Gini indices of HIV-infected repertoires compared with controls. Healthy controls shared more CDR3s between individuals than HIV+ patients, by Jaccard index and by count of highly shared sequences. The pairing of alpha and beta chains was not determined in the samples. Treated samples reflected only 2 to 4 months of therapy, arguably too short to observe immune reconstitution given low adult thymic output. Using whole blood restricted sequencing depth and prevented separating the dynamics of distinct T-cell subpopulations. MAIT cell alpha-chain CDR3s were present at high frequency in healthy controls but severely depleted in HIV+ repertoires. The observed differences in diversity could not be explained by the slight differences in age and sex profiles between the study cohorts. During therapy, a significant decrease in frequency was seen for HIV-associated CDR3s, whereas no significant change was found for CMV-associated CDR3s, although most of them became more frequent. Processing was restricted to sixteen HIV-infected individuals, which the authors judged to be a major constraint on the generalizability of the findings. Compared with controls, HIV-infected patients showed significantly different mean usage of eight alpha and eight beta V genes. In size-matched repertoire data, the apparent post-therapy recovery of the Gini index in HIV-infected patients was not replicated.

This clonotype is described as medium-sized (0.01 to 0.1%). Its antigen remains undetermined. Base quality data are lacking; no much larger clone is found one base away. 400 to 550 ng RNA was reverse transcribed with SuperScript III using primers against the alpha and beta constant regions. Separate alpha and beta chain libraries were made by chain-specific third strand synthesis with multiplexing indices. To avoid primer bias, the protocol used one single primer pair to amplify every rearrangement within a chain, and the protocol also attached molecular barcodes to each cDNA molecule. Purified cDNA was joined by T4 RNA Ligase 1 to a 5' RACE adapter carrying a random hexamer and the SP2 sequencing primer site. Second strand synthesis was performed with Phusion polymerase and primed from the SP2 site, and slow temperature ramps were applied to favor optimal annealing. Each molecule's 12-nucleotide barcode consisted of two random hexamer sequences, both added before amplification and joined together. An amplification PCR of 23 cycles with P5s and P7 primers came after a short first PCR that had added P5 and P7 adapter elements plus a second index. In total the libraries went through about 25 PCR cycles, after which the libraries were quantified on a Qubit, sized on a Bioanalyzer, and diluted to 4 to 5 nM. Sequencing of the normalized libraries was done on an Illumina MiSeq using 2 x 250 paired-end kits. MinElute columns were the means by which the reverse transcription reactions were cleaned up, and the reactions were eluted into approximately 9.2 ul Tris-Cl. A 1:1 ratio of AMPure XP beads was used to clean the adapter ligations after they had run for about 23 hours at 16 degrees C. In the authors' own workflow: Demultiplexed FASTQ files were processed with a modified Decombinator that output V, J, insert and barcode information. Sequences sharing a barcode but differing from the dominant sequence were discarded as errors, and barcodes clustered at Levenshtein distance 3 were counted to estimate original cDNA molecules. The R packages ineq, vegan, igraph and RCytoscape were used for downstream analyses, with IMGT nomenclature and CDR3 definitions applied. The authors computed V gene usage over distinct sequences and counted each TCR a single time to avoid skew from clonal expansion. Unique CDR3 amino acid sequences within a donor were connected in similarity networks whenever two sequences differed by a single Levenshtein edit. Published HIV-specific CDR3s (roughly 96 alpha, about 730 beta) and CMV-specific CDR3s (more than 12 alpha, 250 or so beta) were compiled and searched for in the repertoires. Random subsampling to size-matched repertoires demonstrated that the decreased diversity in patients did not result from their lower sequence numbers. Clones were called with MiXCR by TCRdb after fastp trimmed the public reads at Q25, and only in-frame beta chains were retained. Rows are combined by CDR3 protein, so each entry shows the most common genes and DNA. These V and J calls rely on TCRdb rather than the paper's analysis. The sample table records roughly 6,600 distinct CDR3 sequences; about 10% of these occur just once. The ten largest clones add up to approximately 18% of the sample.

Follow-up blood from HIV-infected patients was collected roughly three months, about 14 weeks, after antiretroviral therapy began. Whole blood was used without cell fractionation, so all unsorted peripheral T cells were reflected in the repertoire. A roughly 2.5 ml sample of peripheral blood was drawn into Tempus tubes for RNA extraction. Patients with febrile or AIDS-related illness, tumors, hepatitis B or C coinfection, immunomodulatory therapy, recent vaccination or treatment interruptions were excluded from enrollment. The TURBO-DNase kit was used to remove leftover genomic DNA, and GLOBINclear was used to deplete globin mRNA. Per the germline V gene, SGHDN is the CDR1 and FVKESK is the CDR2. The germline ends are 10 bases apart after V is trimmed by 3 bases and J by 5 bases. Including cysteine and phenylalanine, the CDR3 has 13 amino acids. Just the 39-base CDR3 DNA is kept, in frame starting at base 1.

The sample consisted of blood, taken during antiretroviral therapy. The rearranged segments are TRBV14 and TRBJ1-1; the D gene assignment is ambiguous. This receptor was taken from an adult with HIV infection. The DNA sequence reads TGTGCCAGCAGCCAGGCCGTGGTTACTGAAGCTTTCTTT. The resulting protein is CASSQAVVTEAFF.